The source of this T cell receptor beta chain is a study of human versus mouse CDR3 diversity and MHC coevolution. Findings and limits, study-wide: Human T cells were selected on about six MHC II alleles. By iCHAO1, human TCR beta clonotypes numbered roughly 1.6 million, the most. Most of the three human donors had the lowest clonal inequality.

Cells were CD45RO-negative CD62L-positive naive CD4 T cells sorted from PBMCs. Measured with immunoSEQ multiplex PCR; TCRdb has only the in-frame clones, and not every one. The sample records roughly 80,000 clones, approximately 92% being singletons. Germline V gene data show CDR1 as SGHVS and CDR2 as FQNEAQ. This CDR3 has 14 amino acids. V was pared by 1 base and J by 13 bases, with 14 bases between. For this clone: Its antigen is undetermined.

The sequence derives from a person aged 30-69 years in good health. The rearrangement joins TRBV7-8 to TRBJ1-6; D call uncertain. Material for sequencing was naive CD4+ T cells from blood. Subset meaning: CD45RO-negative CD62L-positive naive CD4 T cells. CDR3 in DNA: TGTGCCAGCAGCTTAGTCGGGGAGTTCAGGCCCCTCCACTTT. Encoded protein: CASSLVGEFRPLHF.